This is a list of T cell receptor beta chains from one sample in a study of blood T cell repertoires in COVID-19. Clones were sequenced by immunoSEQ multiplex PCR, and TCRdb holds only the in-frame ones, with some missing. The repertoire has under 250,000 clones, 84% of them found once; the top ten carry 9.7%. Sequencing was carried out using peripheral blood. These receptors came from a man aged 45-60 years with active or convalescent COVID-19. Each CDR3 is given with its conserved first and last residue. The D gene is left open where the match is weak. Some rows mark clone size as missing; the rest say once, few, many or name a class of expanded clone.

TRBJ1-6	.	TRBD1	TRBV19	TGTGCCAGTAGTTACGGACAGGGGAATTCACCCCTCCACTTT	CASSYGQGNSPLHF
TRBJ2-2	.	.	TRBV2	TGTGCCAGCGGGGAACGACAGCTCACCGGGGAGCTGTTTTTT	CASGERQLTGELFF
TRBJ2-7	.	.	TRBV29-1	TGCAGCGTTGAGGCAGGGAAACCCTACGAGCAGTACTTC	CSVEAGKPYEQYF
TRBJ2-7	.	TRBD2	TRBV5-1	TGCGCCAGCAGCGAGACTAGCGCGGGGTACGAGCAGTACTTC	CASSETSAGYEQYF
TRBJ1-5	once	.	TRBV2	TGTGCCAGCAGCGGACAGTCCTATAGCAATCAGCCCCAGCATTTT	CASSGQSYSNQPQHF
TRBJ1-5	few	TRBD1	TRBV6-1	TGTGCCAGCAGGGCGGACAGGGGAAATCAGCCCCAGCATTTT	CASRADRGNQPQHF
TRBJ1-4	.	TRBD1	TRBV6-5	TGTGCCAGCAGCCAACTCAGGGGGGCAAAACTGTTTTTT	CASSQLRGAKLFF
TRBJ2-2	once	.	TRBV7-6	TGTGCCAGCAGCTTAGCGCTCGGGGGAACGGACACCGGGGAGCTGTTTTTT	CASSLALGGTDTGELFF
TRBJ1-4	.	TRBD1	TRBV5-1	TGCGCCAGCAGCCGGACAGGGAGCGGTGAAAAACTGTTTTTT	CASSRTGSGEKLFF
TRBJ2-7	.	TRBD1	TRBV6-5	TGTGCCAGCAGAAGACAGGGGTTTCTCTACGAGCAGTACTTC	CASRRQGFLYEQYF
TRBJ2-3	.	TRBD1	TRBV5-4	TGTGCCAGCAGCTTCCGACAGGGCTGGGGCACAGATACGCAGTATTTT	CASSFRQGWGTDTQYF
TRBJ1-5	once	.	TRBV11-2	TGTGCCAGCAGCTTAGATCATTTTAGGGGTAGCAATCAGCCCCAGCATTTT	CASSLDHFRGSNQPQHF
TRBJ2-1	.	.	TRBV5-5	TGTGCCAGCAGCTTTCTAAGGGAGAATGAGCAGTTCTTC	CASSFLRENEQFF
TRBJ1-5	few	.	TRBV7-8	TGTGCCAGCAGCTTAACCCATAGCCTAAATCAGCCCCAGCATTTT	CASSLTHSLNQPQHF
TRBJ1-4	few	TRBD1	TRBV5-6	TGTGCCAGCAGCTCGGCCCATGGGACAGGGGTTAATGAAAAACTGTTTTTT	CASSSAHGTGVNEKLFF
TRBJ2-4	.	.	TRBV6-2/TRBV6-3	TGTGCCAGCAGTTACCACCCCGGGAACATTCAGTACTTC	CASSYHPGNIQYF
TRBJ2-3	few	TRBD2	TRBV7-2	TGTGCCAGCAGCCGGGGGACTAGCGGGGAGTATTTT	CASSRGTSGEYF
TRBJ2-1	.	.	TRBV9	TGTGCCAGCAGCGTAAACCCCAGCTCCTACAATGAGCAGTTCTTC	CASSVNPSSYNEQFF